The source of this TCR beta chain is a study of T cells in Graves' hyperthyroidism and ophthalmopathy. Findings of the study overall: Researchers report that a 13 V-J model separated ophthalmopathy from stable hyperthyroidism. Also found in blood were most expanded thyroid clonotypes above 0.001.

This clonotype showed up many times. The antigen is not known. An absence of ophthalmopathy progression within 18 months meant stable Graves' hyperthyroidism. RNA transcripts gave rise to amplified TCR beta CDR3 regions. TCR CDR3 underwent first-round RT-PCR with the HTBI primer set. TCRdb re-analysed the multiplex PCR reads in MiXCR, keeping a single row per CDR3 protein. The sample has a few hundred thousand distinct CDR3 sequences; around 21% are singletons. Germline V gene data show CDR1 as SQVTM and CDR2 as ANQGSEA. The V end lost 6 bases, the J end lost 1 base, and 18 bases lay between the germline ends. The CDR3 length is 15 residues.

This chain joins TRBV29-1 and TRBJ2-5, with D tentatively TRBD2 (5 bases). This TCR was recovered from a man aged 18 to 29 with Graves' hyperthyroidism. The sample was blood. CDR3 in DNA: TGCAGCGTCGTCACTAGACCCCTTATCCAAGAGACCCAGTACTTC. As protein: CSVVTRPLIQETQYF. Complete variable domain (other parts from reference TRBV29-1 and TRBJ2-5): SAVISQKPSRDICQRGTSLTIQCQVDSQVTMMFWYRQQPGQSLTLIATANQGSEATYESGFVIDKFPISRPNLTFSTLTVSNMSPEDSSIYLCSVVTRPLIQETQYFGPGTRLLVL.